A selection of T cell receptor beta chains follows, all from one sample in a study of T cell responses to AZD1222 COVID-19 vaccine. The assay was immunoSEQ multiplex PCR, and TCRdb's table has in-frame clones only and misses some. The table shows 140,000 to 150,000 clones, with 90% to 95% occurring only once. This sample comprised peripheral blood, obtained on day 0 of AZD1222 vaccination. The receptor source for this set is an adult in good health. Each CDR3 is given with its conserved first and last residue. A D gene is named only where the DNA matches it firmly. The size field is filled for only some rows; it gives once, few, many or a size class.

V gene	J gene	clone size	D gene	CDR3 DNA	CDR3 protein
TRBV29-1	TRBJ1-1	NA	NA	TGCAGCGGAAACTCCCAAGGCACTGAAGCTTTCTTT	CSGNSQGTEAFF
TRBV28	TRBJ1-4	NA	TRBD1	TGTGCCAGCAGTCGAGCCGGGACAGGGGGGGAAAAACTGTTTTTT	CASSRAGTGGEKLFF
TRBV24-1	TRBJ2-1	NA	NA	TGTGCCACCAGTGGCGGCGGCGGCTCCTACAATGAGCAGTTCTTC	CATSGGGGSYNEQFF
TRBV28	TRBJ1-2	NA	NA	TGTGCCAGCAGTTTATCGGGGGGGGATGGCTACACCTTC	CASSLSGGDGYTF
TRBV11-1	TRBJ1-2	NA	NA	TGTGCCAGCAGCTTAGCCGAGGGGAGAGTCGGCTACACCTTC	CASSLAEGRVGYTF
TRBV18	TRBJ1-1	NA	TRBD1	TGTGCCAGCTCATTGGGACAGGTAAACACTGAAGCTTTCTTT	CASSLGQVNTEAFF
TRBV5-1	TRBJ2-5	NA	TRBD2	TGCGCCAGCAGCTTGGACCCTAGCGGCACCATGTACTTC	CASSLDPSGTMYF
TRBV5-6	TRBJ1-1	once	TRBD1	TGTGCCAGCCACAGGGGGCGACGTACTGAAGCTTTCTTT	CASHRGRRTEAFF
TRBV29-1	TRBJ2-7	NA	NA	TGCAGCGTCCAACCTCACACTAGCTTATACGAGCAGTACTTC	CSVQPHTSLYEQYF
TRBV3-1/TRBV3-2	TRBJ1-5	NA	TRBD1	TGTGCCAGCAGTCCGGACAGGGCTAATCAGCCCCAGCATTTT	CASSPDRANQPQHF
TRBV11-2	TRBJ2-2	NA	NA	TGTGCCAGCAGCTTAGACAGAAACACCGGGGAGCTGTTTTTT	CASSLDRNTGELFF
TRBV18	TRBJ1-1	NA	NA	TGTGCCAGCTCACCACTACGGGGCACTGAAGCTTTCTTT	CASSPLRGTEAFF
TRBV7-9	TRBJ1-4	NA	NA	TGTGCCAGCAGCTTAGCAGCAACTAATGAAAAACTGTTTTTT	CASSLAATNEKLFF
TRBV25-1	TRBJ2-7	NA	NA	TGTGCCAGCAGTGAATATGGCCGGGTTCCCGGCGAGCAGTACTTC	CASSEYGRVPGEQYF
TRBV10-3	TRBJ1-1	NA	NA	TGTGCCATCAGTGGCTCGGCAGGAACTCTCATGAACACTGAAGCTTTCTTT	CAISGSAGTLMNTEAFF
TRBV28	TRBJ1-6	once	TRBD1	TGTGCCAGCAGCTCTGGGACAGGGAGTAATTCACCCCTCCACTTT	CASSSGTGSNSPLHF
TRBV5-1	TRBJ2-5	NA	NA	TGCGCCAGCAGCTTGGTGCCCGGGGGTTCGGAGACCCAGTACTTC	CASSLVPGGSETQYF
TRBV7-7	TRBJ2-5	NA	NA	TGTGCCAGCAGCTTAATCGCGGGCCCGAGGGAGACCCAGTACTTC	CASSLIAGPRETQYF
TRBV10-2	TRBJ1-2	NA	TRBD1	TGCGCCAGCAGGGACAGGAGGGATCACTATGGCTACACCTTC	CASRDRRDHYGYTF
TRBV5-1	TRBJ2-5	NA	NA	TGCGCCAGCAGCTTGGTCCCAGGGAAAGAGACCCAGTACTTC	CASSLVPGKETQYF
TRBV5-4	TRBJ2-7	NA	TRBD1	TGTGCCAGCAGGGCCGGGACAGCGAGCTCCTACGAGCAGTACTTC	CASRAGTASSYEQYF
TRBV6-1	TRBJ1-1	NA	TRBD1	TGTGCCAGCAGAGAAGAACAGGGGCGCCCTGAAGCTTTCTTT	CASREEQGRPEAFF
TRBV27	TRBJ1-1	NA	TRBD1	TGTGCCAGCAGATCTCCGACAGGGGACCGGGACACTGAAGCTTTCTTT	CASRSPTGDRDTEAFF
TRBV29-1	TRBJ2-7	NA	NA	TGCAGCGTTGAAGACAGCCCTGGGTACGAGCAGTACTTC	CSVEDSPGYEQYF
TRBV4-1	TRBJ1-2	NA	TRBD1	TGCGCCAGCAGTCCTAGACAGGGCAGTTTTTCGGCTAACTATGGCTACACCTTC	CASSPRQGSFSANYGYTF
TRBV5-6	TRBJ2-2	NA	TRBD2	TGTGCCAGCAGCTTTCATAGCGGGAGGGGCGACACCGGGGAGCTGTTTTTT	CASSFHSGRGDTGELFF
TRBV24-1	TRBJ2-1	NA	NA	TGTGCCACCAGTGATTTGACCAATGAGCAGTTCTTC	CATSDLTNEQFF
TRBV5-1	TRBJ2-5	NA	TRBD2	TGCGCCAGCAGCTTTCCCCTAGCGGGCCTACAAGAGACCCAGTACTTC	CASSFPLAGLQETQYF